This T cell receptor beta chain was identified during a study of blood T cell repertoires in COVID-19. Study-wide background: Donors in the United States, Italy and Spain gave samples during acute or convalescent COVID-19. In each case, the material was cDNA or gDNA derived from T cells, B-cell-depleted T cells, or PBMCs.

Trimming cost V 0 bases and J 9 bases; bases outside gene matches: 9. From germline, CDR1 is MNHEY and CDR2 SVGEGT. This CDR3 is 15 amino acids long. Only one count was recorded for this clone. TCRdb's table, derived via immunoSEQ multiplex PCR, lists solely in-frame clones and lacks some. The sample carries about 380,000 clones, around 91% recorded once. The sequenced material came from peripheral blood. The chain carries TRBV6-2 or TRBV6-3 and TRBJ2-7, with 9 bases lining up with TRBD1. The clonotype originates from a man younger than 35 with active or convalescent COVID-19. The CDR3 coding sequence is TGTGCCAGCAGTTACTCGGGGACAGGGCGTACGGGGCAGTACTTC. Translated: CASSYSGTGRTGQYF.